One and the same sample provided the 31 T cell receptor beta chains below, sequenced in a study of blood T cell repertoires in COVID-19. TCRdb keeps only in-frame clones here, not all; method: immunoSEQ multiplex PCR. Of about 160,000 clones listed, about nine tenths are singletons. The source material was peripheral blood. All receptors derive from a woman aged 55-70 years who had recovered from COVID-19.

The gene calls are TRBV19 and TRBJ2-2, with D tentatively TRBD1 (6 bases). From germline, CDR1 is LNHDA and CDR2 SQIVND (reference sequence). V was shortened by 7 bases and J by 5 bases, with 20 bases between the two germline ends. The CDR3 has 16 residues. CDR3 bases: TGTGCCAGTACCACCCTACCAGGGGAAAGGACCGGGGAGCTGTTTTTT. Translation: CASTTLPGERTGELFF.

The CDR3 loop is CASSLVSAGGLSLGTQYF. Written as DNA, the CDR3 is TGTGCCAGCAGCTTGGTTTCAGCGGGGGGGCTCAGTTTGGGGACCCAGTACTTC. The chain employs TRBV7-2 and TRBJ2-5; 10 bases agree with TRBD2. CDR1 is SGHTA, CDR2 FQGNSA, per germline. The CDR3 has 18 amino acids. V lost 3 bases, J lost 7 bases, and 17 bases stayed unmatched.

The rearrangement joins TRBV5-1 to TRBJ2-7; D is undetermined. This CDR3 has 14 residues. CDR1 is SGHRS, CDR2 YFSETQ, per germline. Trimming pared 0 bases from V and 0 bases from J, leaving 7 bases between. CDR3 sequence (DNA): TGCGCCAGCAGCTTGGAATATTACTCCTACGAGCAGTACTTC. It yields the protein CASSLEYYSYEQYF.

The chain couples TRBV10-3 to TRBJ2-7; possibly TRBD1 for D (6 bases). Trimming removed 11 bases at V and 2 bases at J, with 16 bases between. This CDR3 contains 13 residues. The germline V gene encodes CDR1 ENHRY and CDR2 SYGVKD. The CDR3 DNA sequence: TGTGCCGCCGCGACAGGATTGGCCTACGAGCAGTACTTC. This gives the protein CAAATGLAYEQYF.

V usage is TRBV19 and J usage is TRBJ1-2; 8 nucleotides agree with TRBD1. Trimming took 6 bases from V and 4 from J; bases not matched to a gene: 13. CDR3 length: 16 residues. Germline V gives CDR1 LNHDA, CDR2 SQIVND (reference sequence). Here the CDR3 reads CASRGQGNDISYGYTF. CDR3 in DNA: TGTGCCAGTAGAGGACAGGGCAATGATATTTCCTATGGCTACACCTTC. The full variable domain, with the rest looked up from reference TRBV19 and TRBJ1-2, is DGGITQSPKYLFRKEGQNVTLSCEQNLNHDAMYWYRQDPGQGLRLIYYSQIVNDFQKGDIAEGYSVSREKKESFPLTVTSAQKNPTAFYLCASRGQGNDISYGYTFGSGTRLTVV.

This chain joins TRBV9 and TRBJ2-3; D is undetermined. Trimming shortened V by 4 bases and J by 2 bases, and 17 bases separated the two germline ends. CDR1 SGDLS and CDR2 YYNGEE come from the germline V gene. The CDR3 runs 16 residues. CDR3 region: CASSLPGGLHTDTQYF. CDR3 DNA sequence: TGTGCCAGCAGCCTCCCAGGTGGCCTTCACACAGATACGCAGTATTTT.

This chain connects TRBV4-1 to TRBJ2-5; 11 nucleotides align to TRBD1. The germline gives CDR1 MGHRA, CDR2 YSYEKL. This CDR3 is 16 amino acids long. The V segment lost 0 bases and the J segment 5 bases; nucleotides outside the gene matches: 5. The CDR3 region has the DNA TGCGCCAGCAGCCAAGATCGGACAGGGGGCGGGGAGACCCAGTACTTC. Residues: CASSQDRTGGGETQYF.

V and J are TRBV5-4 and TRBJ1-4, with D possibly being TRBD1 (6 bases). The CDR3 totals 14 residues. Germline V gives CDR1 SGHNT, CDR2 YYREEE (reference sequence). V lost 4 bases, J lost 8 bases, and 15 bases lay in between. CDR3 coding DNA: TGTGCCAGCAGCGTCGACAGGATAGTCGAAAAACTGTTTTTT. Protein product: CASSVDRIVEKLFF.

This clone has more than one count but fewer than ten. The CDR3 DNA sequence: TGTGCCAGCACCAACCCGGGGGGGACCTACGAGCAGTACTTC. It encodes CASTNPGGTYEQYF. The gene calls are TRBV6-5 and TRBJ2-7; TRBD2 matches 8 bases. V was clipped by 7 bases and J by 2 bases; unmatched bases: 7. CDR1 and CDR2 from the germline V gene are MNHEY and SVGAGI. CDR3 length equals 14 residues.

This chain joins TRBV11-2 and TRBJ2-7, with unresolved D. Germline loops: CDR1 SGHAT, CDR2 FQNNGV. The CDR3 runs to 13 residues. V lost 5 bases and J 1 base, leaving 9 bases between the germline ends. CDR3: CASSPVSSYEQYF. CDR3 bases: TGTGCCAGCAGCCCCGTCAGTTCCTACGAGCAGTACTTC. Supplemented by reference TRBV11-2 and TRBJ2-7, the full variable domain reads EAGVAQSPRYKIIEKRQSVAFWCNPISGHATLYWYQQILGQGPKLLIQFQNNGVVDDSQLPKDRFSAERLKGVDSTLKIQPAKLEDSAVYLCASSPVSSYEQYFGPGTRLTVT.

The CDR3 nucleotides read TGCGCCAGCAGCTTGGAGTCAGGTTTTATGAACACTGAAGCTTTCTTT. This gives the protein CASSLESGFMNTEAFF. The chain recombines TRBV5-1 with TRBJ1-1; D not certain. Germline-derived CDR1 and CDR2 are SGHRS and YFSETQ. The CDR3 covers 16 residues. V shed 0 bases and J shed 0 bases, with 12 bases lying between them.

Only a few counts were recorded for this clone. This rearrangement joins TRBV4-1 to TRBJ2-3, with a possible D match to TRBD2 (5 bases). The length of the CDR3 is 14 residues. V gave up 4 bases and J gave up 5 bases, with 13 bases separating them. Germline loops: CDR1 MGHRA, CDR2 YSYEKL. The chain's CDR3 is CASSLGLGVDTQYF. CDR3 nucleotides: TGCGCCAGCAGCCTTGGACTTGGCGTAGATACGCAGTATTTT.

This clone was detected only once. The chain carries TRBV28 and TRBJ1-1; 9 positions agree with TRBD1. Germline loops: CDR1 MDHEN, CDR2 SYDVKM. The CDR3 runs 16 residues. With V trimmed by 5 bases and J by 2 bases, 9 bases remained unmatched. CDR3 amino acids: CASSPGQGKANTEAFF. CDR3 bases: TGTGCCAGCAGTCCGGGACAGGGCAAAGCTAACACTGAAGCTTTCTTT.

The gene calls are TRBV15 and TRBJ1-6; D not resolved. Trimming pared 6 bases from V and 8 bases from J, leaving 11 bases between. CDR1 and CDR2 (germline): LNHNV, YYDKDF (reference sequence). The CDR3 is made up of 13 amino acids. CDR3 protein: CATRGDLDSPLHF. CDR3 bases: TGTGCCACCAGGGGAGACTTGGATTCACCCCTCCACTTT. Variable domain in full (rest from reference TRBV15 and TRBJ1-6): DAMVIQNPRYQVTQFGKPVTLSCSQTLNHNVMYWYQQKSSQAPKLLFHYYDKDFNNEADTPDNFQSRRPNTSFCFLDIRSPGLGDTAMYLCATRGDLDSPLHFGNGTRLTVT.

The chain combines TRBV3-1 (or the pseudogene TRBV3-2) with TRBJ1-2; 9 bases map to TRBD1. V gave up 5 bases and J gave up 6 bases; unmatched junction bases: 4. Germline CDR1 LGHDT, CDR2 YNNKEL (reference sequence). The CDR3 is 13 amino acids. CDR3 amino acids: CASSYTGGDGYTF. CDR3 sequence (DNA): TGTGCCAGCAGCTACACAGGGGGCGATGGCTACACCTTC.

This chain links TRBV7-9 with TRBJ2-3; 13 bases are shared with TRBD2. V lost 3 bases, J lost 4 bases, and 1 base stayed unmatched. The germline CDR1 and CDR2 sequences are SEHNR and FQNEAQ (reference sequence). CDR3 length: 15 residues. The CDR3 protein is CASSLGLAGSDTQYF. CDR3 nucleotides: TGTGCCAGCAGCTTGGGACTAGCGGGGTCAGATACGCAGTATTTT.

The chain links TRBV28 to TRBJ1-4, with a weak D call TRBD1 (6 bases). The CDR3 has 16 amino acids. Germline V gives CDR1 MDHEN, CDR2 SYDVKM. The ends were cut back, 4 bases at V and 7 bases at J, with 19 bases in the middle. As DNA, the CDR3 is TGTGCCAGCAGTTCAATGGGAACAGGGAGAGGTGAAAAACTGTTTTTT. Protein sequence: CASSSMGTGRGEKLFF.

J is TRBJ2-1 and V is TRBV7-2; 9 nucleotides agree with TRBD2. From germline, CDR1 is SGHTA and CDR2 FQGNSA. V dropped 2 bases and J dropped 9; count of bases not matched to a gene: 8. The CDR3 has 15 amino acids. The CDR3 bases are TGTGCCAGCAGCTTACGCCTAGCGGGGTCCGGTGAGCAGTTCTTC. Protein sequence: CASSLRLAGSGEQFF.

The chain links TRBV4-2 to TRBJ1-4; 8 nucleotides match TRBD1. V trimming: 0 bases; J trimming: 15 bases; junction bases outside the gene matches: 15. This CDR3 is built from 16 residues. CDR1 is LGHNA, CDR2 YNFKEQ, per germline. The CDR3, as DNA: TGTGCCAGCAGCCAAGACCGGGACAGGTTAATGAAAAGGGTGTTTTTT. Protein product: CASSQDRDRLMKRVFF.

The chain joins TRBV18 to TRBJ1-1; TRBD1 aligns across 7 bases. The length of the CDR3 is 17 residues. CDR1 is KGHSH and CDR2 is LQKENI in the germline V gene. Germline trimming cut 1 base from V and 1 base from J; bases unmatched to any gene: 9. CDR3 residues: CASSPRDSILGNTEAFF. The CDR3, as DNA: TGTGCCAGCTCACCACGGGACAGCATTCTGGGGAACACTGAAGCTTTCTTT.

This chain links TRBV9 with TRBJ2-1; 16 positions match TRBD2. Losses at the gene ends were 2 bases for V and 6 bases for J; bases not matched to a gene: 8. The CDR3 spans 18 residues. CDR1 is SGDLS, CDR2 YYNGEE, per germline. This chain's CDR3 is CASSVIGTSGGAGNEQFF. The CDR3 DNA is TGTGCCAGCAGCGTCATTGGGACTAGCGGGGGGGCCGGCAATGAGCAGTTCTTC.

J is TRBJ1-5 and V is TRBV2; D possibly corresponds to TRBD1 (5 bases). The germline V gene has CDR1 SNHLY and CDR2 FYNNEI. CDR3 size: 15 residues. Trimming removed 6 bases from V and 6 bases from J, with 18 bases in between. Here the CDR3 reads CASRGARASSQPQHF. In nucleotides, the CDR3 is TGTGCCAGCAGAGGGGCCAGGGCCTCTTCTCAGCCCCAGCATTTT.

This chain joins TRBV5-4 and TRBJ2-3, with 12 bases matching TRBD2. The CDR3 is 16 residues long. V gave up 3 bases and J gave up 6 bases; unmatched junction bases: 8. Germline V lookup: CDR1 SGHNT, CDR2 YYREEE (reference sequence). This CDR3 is CASSSQLAGGGDTQYF. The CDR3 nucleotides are TGTGCCAGCAGCTCCCAACTAGCGGGGGGTGGGGATACGCAGTATTTT.

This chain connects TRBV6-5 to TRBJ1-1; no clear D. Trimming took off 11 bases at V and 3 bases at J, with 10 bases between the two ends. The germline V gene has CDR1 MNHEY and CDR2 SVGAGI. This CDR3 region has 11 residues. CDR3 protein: CAGPGHTEAFF. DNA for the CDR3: TGTGCCGGTCCGGGTCACACTGAAGCTTTCTTT.

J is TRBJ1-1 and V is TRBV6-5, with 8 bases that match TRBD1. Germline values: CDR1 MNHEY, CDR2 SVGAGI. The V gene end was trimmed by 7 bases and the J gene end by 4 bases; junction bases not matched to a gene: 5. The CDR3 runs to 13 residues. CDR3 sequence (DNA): TGTGCCAGCACAGGGGGCATAGGCACTGAAGCTTTCTTT. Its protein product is CASTGGIGTEAFF.

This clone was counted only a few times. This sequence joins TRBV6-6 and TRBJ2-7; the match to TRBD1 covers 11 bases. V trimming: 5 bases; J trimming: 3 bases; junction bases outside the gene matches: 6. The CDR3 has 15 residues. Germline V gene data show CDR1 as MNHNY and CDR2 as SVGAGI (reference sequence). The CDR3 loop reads CASSPRDRGSYEQYF. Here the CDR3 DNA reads TGTGCCAGCAGTCCCCGGGACAGGGGGAGCTACGAGCAGTACTTC.

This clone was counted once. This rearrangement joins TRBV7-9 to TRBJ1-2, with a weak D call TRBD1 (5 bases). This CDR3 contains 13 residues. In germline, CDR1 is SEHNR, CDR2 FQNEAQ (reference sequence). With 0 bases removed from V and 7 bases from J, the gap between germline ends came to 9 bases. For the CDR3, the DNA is TGTGCCAGCAGCTTAGCGTTGGGGCTTGGCTACACCTTC. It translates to CASSLALGLGYTF. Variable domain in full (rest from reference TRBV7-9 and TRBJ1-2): DTGVSQNPRHKITKRGQNVTFRCDPISEHNRLYWYRQTLGQGPEFLTYFQNEAQLEKSRLLSDRFSAERPKGSFSTLEIQRTEQGDSAMYLCASSLALGLGYTFGSGTRLTVV.

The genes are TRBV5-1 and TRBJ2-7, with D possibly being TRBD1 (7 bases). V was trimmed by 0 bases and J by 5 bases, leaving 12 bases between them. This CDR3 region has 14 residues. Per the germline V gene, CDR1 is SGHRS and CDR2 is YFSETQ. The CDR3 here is CASSLGQGGHEQYF. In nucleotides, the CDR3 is TGCGCCAGCAGCTTGGGACAGGGAGGCCACGAGCAGTACTTC. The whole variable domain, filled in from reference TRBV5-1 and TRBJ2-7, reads KAGVTQTPRYLIKTRGQQVTLSCSPISGHRSVSWYQQTPGQGLQFLFEYFSETQRNKGNFPGRFSGRQFSNSRSEMNVSTLELGDSALYLCASSLGQGGHEQYFGPGTRLTVT.

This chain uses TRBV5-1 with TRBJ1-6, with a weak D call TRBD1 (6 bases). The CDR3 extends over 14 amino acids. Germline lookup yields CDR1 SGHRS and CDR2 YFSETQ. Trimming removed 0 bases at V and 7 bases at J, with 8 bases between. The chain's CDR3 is CASSLDRANSPLHF. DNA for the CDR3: TGCGCCAGCAGCTTGGACAGGGCCAATTCACCCCTCCACTTT.

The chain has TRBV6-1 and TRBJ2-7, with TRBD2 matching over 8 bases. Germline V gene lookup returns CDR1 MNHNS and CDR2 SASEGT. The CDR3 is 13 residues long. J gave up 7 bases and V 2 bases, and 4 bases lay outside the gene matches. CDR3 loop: CASSERRGVEQYF. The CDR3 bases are TGTGCCAGCAGTGAACGGCGGGGGGTGGAGCAGTACTTC.

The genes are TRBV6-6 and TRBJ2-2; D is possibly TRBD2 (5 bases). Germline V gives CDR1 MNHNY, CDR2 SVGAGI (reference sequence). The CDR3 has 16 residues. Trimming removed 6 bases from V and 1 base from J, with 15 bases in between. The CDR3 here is CASRVPDGENTGELFF. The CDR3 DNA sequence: TGTGCCAGCAGAGTACCTGACGGGGAGAACACCGGGGAGCTGTTTTTT.